Described below is a single T cell receptor beta chain sequence and its context. What it recognizes is unknown. Expressed TCRB transcripts were sequenced after all isolated RNA was converted to cDNA. The assay was immunoSEQ multiplex PCR, and TCRdb's table has in-frame clones only and misses some. The data show 95,000 to 150,000 clones, about 15% seen once. This sample is part of a study of beta chain features in type 1 diabetes. The germline V gene encodes CDR1 ENHRY and CDR2 SYGVKD. This CDR3 has 13 amino acids. After removal of 6 bases from V and 5 bases from J, the junction contained 5 bases not matched to a gene. Points from the study as a whole: Among patients with Type 1 diabetes, TCRB CDR3s were moderately but significantly shorter in every one of the four CD4+ subsets. Using cDNA template may skew counts toward highly expressing activated cells. Patients and controls would be equally affected if PCR favored shorter templates.

This clonotype was obtained from a man under 40 with type 1 diabetes. Sequenced: central memory CD4+ T cells from blood. This chain uses TRBV10-3 with TRBJ2-5, with 8 bases aligning to TRBD2. CDR3 residues: CAIRRGGGETQYF. DNA for the CDR3: TGTGCCATCAGACGGGGGGGCGGTGAGACCCAGTACTTC.